This is a list of T cell receptor beta chains from one sample in a study of molecular identifiers for immune sequencing clone quantification. TCRdb called the PCR reads again in MiXCR, with one record for every CDR3 protein. The sample includes about 54,000 distinct CDR3 sequences, around 27% seen only once; the top ten take under 2%. Sequencing used naive CD8+ T cells from blood, with Jurkat cell RNA spiked in. These TCRs come from a human donor in good health. Some libraries in this study had Jurkat cell RNA spiked in. CDR3s include the opening cysteine and the closing phenylalanine or tryptophan. D genes are given only for firm matches. The listing skips clone size in some rows; elsewhere it reads once, few, many or a size class.

abundance: many
v_gene: TRBV2
d_gene: .
j_gene: TRBJ2-7
CDR3aa: CASSYADISEQYF
CDR3nt: TGTGCCAGCAGTTACGCGGACATTTCCGAGCAGTACTTC

abundance: many
v_gene: TRBV21-1
d_gene: .
j_gene: TRBJ1-1
CDR3aa: CATGQGAVETEAFF
CDR3nt: TGTGCCACCGGACAGGGGGCCGTGGAAACTGAAGCTTTCTTT

abundance: few
v_gene: TRBV6-2/TRBV6-3
d_gene: TRBD2
j_gene: TRBJ2-3
CDR3aa: CASSSDGLAGFTGTQYF
CDR3nt: TGTGCCAGCAGTTCCGACGGACTAGCGGGGTTCACAGGTACGCAGTATTTT

abundance: many
v_gene: TRBV14
d_gene: .
j_gene: TRBJ1-6
CDR3aa: CASSQHESSYNSPLHF
CDR3nt: TGTGCCAGCAGCCAACACGAGAGCTCCTATAATTCACCCCTCCACTTT

abundance: many
v_gene: TRBV19
d_gene: .
j_gene: TRBJ1-2
CDR3aa: CASINAQASPLDGYTF
CDR3nt: TGTGCCAGTATTAACGCCCAGGCCTCCCCCCTGGATGGCTACACCTTC

abundance: .
v_gene: TRBV11-2
d_gene: .
j_gene: TRBJ2-7
CDR3aa: CASSLVEGYEQYF
CDR3nt: TGTGCCAGCAGCTTAGTGGAAGGCTACGAGCAGTACTTC

abundance: many
v_gene: TRBV7-9
d_gene: TRBD2
j_gene: TRBJ2-2
CDR3aa: CASSPTRGVTGELFF
CDR3nt: TGTGCCAGCAGCCCGACCCGGGGGGTCACCGGGGAGCTGTTTTTT

abundance: many
v_gene: TRBV3-1
d_gene: .
j_gene: TRBJ1-2
CDR3aa: CASSAHPGLANYGYTF
CDR3nt: TGTGCCAGCAGCGCACACCCAGGACTAGCTAACTATGGCTACACCTTC

abundance: medium-sized
v_gene: TRBV29-1
d_gene: .
j_gene: TRBJ2-7
CDR3aa: CSVGPEDSYEQYF
CDR3nt: TGCAGCGTTGGACCGGAGGACTCCTACGAGCAGTACTTC

abundance: many
v_gene: TRBV7-9
d_gene: .
j_gene: TRBJ2-1
CDR3aa: CASSSDHKRSYNEQFF
CDR3nt: TGTGCCAGCAGCTCCGACCATAAAAGGTCCTACAATGAGCAGTTCTTC

abundance: .
v_gene: TRBV9
d_gene: TRBD2
j_gene: TRBJ2-5
CDR3aa: CASSMQRGGQETQYF
CDR3nt: TGTGCCAGCAGCATGCAGCGGGGGGGCCAGGAGACCCAGTACTTC

abundance: few
v_gene: TRBV2
d_gene: .
j_gene: TRBJ1-1
CDR3aa: CASDRSTGLNTEAFF
CDR3nt: TGTGCCAGCGATCGATCCACAGGATTGAACACTGAAGCTTTCTTT

abundance: many
v_gene: TRBV6-6
d_gene: .
j_gene: TRBJ2-5
CDR3aa: CASSPAPSGQGGYF
CDR3nt: TGTGCCAGCAGTCCAGCGCCAAGTGGGCAGGGGGGGTACTTC